This TCR beta chain stems from a study of T cell responses to AZD1222 COVID-19 vaccine. The V end lost 1 base, the J end lost 0 bases, and 5 bases lay between the germline ends. Germline CDR1 and CDR2: SGHNT and YYREEE (reference sequence). This CDR3 has 15 amino acids. The data were produced by immunoSEQ multiplex PCR, yet TCRdb's version contains in-frame clones alone and is incomplete. The sample includes 150,000 to 180,000 clones, around 89% seen only once; the top ten take 3% to 3.5%. V usage is TRBV5-4 and J usage is TRBJ2-6; D gene uncertain. The clonotype originates from an adult in good health. The sample consisted of peripheral blood, taken on day 0 of AZD1222 vaccination. CDR3 loop: CASSLPGSGANVLTF. CDR3 bases: TGTGCCAGCAGCTTGCCGGGCTCTGGGGCCAACGTCCTGACTTTC.